This entry concerns a single T cell receptor beta chain. Its antigen remains unidentified. CD45RO-negative CD8 cells positively selected for CCR7 made up the naive population, which excluded terminally differentiated effector memory CD45RA+ cells. The study drew its donors from healthy HIV-negative adults without recent acute infections or vaccinations. This sample stems from a study of shared clonotypes between healthy human individuals. Generated by immunoSEQ multiplex PCR, the TCRdb table keeps only in-frame clones and is missing some. The sample lists some 2,000,000 clones; just under 95% were seen once. Whole-study findings and limits: Naive CD4 clonotypes overlapped across a handful of donors at approximately 5.5%. Donor scarcity curtailed the genetic and exposure-history diversity represented herein.

Germline loops: CDR1 SGHTA, CDR2 FQGNSA. The CDR3 extends over 14 amino acids. Unmatched junction bases numbered 4, after V lost 8 bases and J lost 0 bases. V usage is TRBV7-2 and J usage is TRBJ2-1; 7 bases match TRBD2. Sequences were obtained from naive CD8+ T cells sorted from blood. The TCR was taken from a man aged 18-30 years in good health. CDR3 in amino acids: CASLPGGSYNEQFF. The CDR3 DNA follows: TGTGCCAGCCTACCGGGAGGCTCCTACAATGAGCAGTTCTTC. The full variable domain, completed using reference TRBV7-2 and TRBJ2-1, is GAGVSQSPSNKVTEKGKDVELRCDPISGHTALYWYRQSLGQGLEFLIYFQGNSAPDKSGLPSDRFSAERTGGSVSTLTIQRTQQEDSAVYLCASLPGGSYNEQFFGPGTRLTVL.